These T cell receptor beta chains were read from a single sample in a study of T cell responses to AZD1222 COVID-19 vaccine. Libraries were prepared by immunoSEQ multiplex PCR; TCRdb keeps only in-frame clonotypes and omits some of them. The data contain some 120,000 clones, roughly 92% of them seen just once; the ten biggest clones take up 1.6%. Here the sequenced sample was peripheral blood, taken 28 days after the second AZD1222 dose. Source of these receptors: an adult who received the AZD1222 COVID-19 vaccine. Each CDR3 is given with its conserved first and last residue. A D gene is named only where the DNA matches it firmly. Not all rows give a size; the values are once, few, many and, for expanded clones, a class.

CDR3: CASSAELGTDTQYF
DNA: TGTGCCAGCAGCGCCGAATTGGGCACAGATACGCAGTATTTT
D: -
J: TRBJ2-3
size: -
V: TRBV9

CDR3: CASSHHPFLVQYF
DNA: TGTGCCAGCAGCCACCATCCTTTTCTGGTGCAGTACTTC
D: -
J: TRBJ2-7
size: -
V: TRBV6-2/TRBV6-3

CDR3: CASSVVKGTSSGELFF
DNA: TGTGCCAGCAGCGTAGTTAAAGGGACAAGCAGCGGGGAGCTGTTTTTT
D: -
J: TRBJ2-2
size: -
V: TRBV9

CDR3: CASSPARDYEQYF
DNA: TGTGCCAGCTCACCTGCGCGAGACTACGAGCAGTACTTC
D: -
J: TRBJ2-7
size: -
V: TRBV18

CDR3: CASSTGVFPTEAFF
DNA: TGTGCCAGCAGCACGGGAGTCTTCCCCACTGAAGCTTTCTTT
D: -
J: TRBJ1-1
size: -
V: TRBV28

CDR3: CASSSRQDLNTEAFF
DNA: TGTGCCAGCAGCTCCAGACAGGACTTGAACACTGAAGCTTTCTTT
D: -
J: TRBJ1-1
size: few
V: TRBV7-9

CDR3: CASSLDGGAVAEAFF
DNA: TGTGCCAGCAGCTTGGATGGGGGCGCGGTGGCTGAAGCTTTCTTT
D: -
J: TRBJ1-1
size: -
V: TRBV5-5

CDR3: CASSERGFGNEQFF
DNA: TGTGCCAGCAGTGAAAGGGGTTTCGGCAATGAGCAGTTCTTC
D: -
J: TRBJ2-1
size: -
V: TRBV6-4

CDR3: CASSVLARSYNEQFF
DNA: TGTGCCAGCAGCGTACTAGCTCGCTCCTACAATGAGCAGTTCTTC
D: -
J: TRBJ2-1
size: -
V: TRBV9

CDR3: CASSQDGGLTNTGELFF
DNA: TGCGCCAGCAGCCAAGATGGGGGGCTGACGAACACCGGGGAGCTGTTTTTT
D: -
J: TRBJ2-2
size: -
V: TRBV4-1

CDR3: CASSDSTGLREQYF
DNA: TGCGCCAGCAGTGACTCGACCGGGCTGCGCGAGCAGTACTTC
D: -
J: TRBJ2-7
size: few
V: TRBV10-1

CDR3: CASSERGRGSNQPQHF
DNA: TGCGCCAGCAGTGAAAGGGGGCGCGGCAGCAATCAGCCCCAGCATTTT
D: TRBD1
J: TRBJ1-5
size: -
V: TRBV10-2

CDR3: CAWSGKSTGELFF
DNA: TGTGCCTGGAGTGGCAAGAGCACCGGGGAGCTGTTTTTT
D: -
J: TRBJ2-2
size: -
V: TRBV30

CDR3: CASGVGVTFTDTQYF
DNA: TGTGCCAGCGGTGTTGGTGTAACCTTCACAGATACGCAGTATTTT
D: -
J: TRBJ2-3
size: -
V: TRBV27

CDR3: CASRQGAPYEQYF
DNA: TGTGCCAGCAGACAGGGGGCCCCCTACGAGCAGTACTTC
D: TRBD1
J: TRBJ2-7
size: -
V: TRBV27

CDR3: CASSQLGSEVEAFF
DNA: TGTGCCAGCAGCCAACTGGGGTCGGAGGTTGAAGCTTTCTTT
D: -
J: TRBJ1-1
size: -
V: TRBV3-1/TRBV3-2

CDR3: CSVGGGTEAFF
DNA: TGCAGCGTGGGGGGTGGCACTGAAGCTTTCTTT
D: -
J: TRBJ1-1
size: -
V: TRBV29-1

CDR3: CASSVLPSGELFF
DNA: TGTGCCAGCAGCGTTTTGCCCAGCGGGGAGCTGTTTTTT
D: -
J: TRBJ2-2
size: -
V: TRBV9

CDR3: CASSPGGEFDTQYF
DNA: TGTGCCAGCAGCCCTGGAGGGGAGTTTGATACGCAGTATTTT
D: -
J: TRBJ2-3
size: -
V: TRBV7-9

CDR3: CASSFRDSNNEQFF
DNA: TGTGCCAGCAGCTTCCGGGACAGCAACAATGAGCAGTTCTTC
D: TRBD1
J: TRBJ2-1
size: -
V: TRBV11-3

CDR3: CASSLGGPPGETQYF
DNA: TGCGCCAGCAGCCTGGGAGGGCCCCCAGGGGAGACCCAGTACTTC
D: TRBD2
J: TRBJ2-5
size: -
V: TRBV4-1

CDR3: CASSLLVGGPNEQFF
DNA: TGTGCCAGCAGCTTATTGGTGGGAGGGCCCAATGAGCAGTTCTTC
D: TRBD2
J: TRBJ2-1
size: -
V: TRBV7-3

CDR3: CASSEADSRGLSTDTQYF
DNA: TGTGCCAGCAGTGAAGCGGATTCCAGGGGGCTCAGCACAGATACGCAGTATTTT
D: TRBD1
J: TRBJ2-3
size: -
V: TRBV6-1

CDR3: CASSPRDRFNDEQFF
DNA: TGTGCCAGCAGCCCCCGGGACAGGTTTAATGATGAGCAGTTCTTC
D: TRBD1
J: TRBJ2-1
size: -
V: TRBV3-1/TRBV3-2